This T cell receptor beta chain was captured in a study of long-term antiretroviral therapy in people with HIV. This CDR3 has 14 amino acids. V shed 1 base and J shed 7 bases, with 14 bases lying between them. Germline V gene data show CDR1 as GTSNPN and CDR2 as SVGIG (reference sequence). They ran version v3.0 of the immunoSEQ assay at survey level. Sequencing aimed at 40,000-50,000 T-cell genomes per sample. Here immunoSEQ multiplex PCR was the method, and the copy in TCRdb shows in-frame clones only, minus some. The sample shows 15,000 to 20,000 clones, about 80% of them seen only once. Sequencing used unsorted PBMCs, obtained 0.5 years before starting antiretroviral therapy. The chain carries TRBV30 and TRBJ1-5; D is unresolved. The sequence came from a woman in her forties or fifties with HIV. The CDR3 loop reads CAWSARTSGQPQHF. The CDR3 bases are TGTGCCTGGAGTGCGAGGACGTCCGGGCAGCCCCAGCATTTT.